The 10 T cell receptor beta chains in this list originate from one sample, sequenced in a study of blood T cell repertoires in COVID-19. The protocol was immunoSEQ multiplex PCR, while the TCRdb copy is restricted to in-frame clones and leaves out a portion. Among some 200,000 clones, around 85% were seen once, and the ten largest hold approximately 9.4%. What was sequenced was peripheral blood. These receptors came from a woman of 80 years or more with acute or convalescent COVID-19.

The rearrangement joins TRBV4-3 to TRBJ1-6; D uncertain. V lost 0 bases, J lost 0 bases, and 6 bases lay in between. There are 16 residues in the CDR3. Germline V gene data show CDR1 as LGHNA and CDR2 as YSLEER. The CDR3 loop reads CASSQDLSSYNSPLHF. CDR3 in DNA: TGCGCCAGCAGCCAAGACCTGAGCTCCTATAATTCACCCCTCCACTTT.

This chain connects TRBV14 to TRBJ2-5, with D uncertain. The V and J ends lost 1 base and 5 bases respectively, with 17 bases between them. The CDR3 contains 16 residues. The germline V gene encodes CDR1 SGHDN and CDR2 FVKESK. For the CDR3, the DNA is TGTGCCAGCAGCCAAGGAGTGGCTAGGATATGGGAGACCCAGTACTTC. Translated: CASSQGVARIWETQYF.

The gene calls are TRBV5-5 and TRBJ2-7; the D is unclear. Trimming took 7 bases from V and 3 from J, leaving 11 bases between them. This CDR3 has 12 amino acids. The germline CDR1 and CDR2 sequences are SGHKS and YYEKEE (reference sequence). The CDR3 region has the DNA TGTGCCAGCGGTGCCAGCGTCTACGAGCAGTACTTC. Encoded protein: CASGASVYEQYF. The whole variable domain, filled in from reference TRBV5-5 and TRBJ2-7, reads DAGVTQSPTHLIKTRGQQVTLRCSPISGHKSVSWYQQVLGQGPQFIFQYYEKEERGRGNFPDRFSARQFPNYSSELNVNALLLGDSALYLCASGASVYEQYFGPGTRLTVT.

This chain joins TRBV11-2 and TRBJ2-1; TRBD1 aligns across 9 bases. J gave up 6 bases and V 1 base, and 4 bases lay outside the gene matches. The CDR3 has 15 residues. In germline, CDR1 is SGHAT, CDR2 FQNNGV. The CDR3 protein is CASSLVTGGLNEQFF. The CDR3, as DNA: TGTGCCAGCAGCTTAGTGACAGGGGGACTCAATGAGCAGTTCTTC.

This rearrangement joins TRBV12-5 to TRBJ2-3; no clear D. CDR3 length: 13 residues. The V end lost 0 bases, the J end lost 4 bases, and 5 bases lay between the germline ends. Germline V lookup: CDR1 LGHNT, CDR2 FRNRAP. The CDR3 DNA is TGTGCTAGTGGTTTGGTCCCTCCAGATACGCAGTATTTT. It codes for CASGLVPPDTQYF.

In this sample, this clone turned up a few times. The chain employs TRBV29-1 and TRBJ1-1; maybe TRBD1 (5 bases). CDR1 SQVTM and CDR2 ANQGSEA come from the germline V gene. The CDR3 runs 13 residues. V was trimmed by 7 bases and J by 0 bases, leaving 12 bases between them. CDR3 DNA sequence: TGCAGCGCTACGGGACTCATGAACACTGAAGCTTTCTTT. This gives the protein CSATGLMNTEAFF.

The V gene is TRBV5-1, the J gene TRBJ2-7, with TRBD2 matching over 10 bases. CDR1 is SGHRS, CDR2 YFSETQ, per germline. The CDR3 has 16 amino acids. After removal of 4 bases from V and 6 bases from J, the junction contained 13 bases not matched to a gene. CDR3 nucleotides: TGCGCCAGCAGCAGAACCCTTACTAGCGGGATCTCCGAGCAGTACTTC. It yields the protein CASSRTLTSGISEQYF.

The chain uses TRBV5-6 and TRBJ2-2; a weak D match, TRBD1 (5 bases). Trimming stripped 0 bases from V and 4 bases from J, with 10 bases between. Germline CDR1 reads SGHDT; CDR2 reads YYEEEE. There are 15 residues in the CDR3. The DNA for the CDR3 is TGTGCCAGCAGCTTGGCAGGGATTGGCACCGGGGAGCTGTTTTTT. It specifies CASSLAGIGTGELFF.

In this sample, this clone turned up a few times. This chain uses TRBV5-1 with TRBJ2-3; 10 bases match TRBD2. The germline gives CDR1 SGHRS, CDR2 YFSETQ. V lost 6 bases to trimming and J lost 2 bases; unmatched junction nucleotides: 6. This CDR3 has 15 amino acids. The CDR3 DNA is TGCGCCAGCACCCTTCTAGCGGGAGACACAGATACGCAGTATTTT. Amino acids: CASTLLAGDTDTQYF.

The rearrangement links TRBV7-2 to TRBJ2-3, with TRBD1 identical over 8 bases. The V gene end was trimmed by 3 bases and the J gene end by 0 bases; junction bases not matched to a gene: 2. From germline, CDR1 is SGHTA and CDR2 FQGNSA. This CDR3 has 15 amino acids. The CDR3 DNA reads as TGTGCCAGCAGCTTTGGGACAGGAAGCACAGATACGCAGTATTTT. Encoded protein: CASSFGTGSTDTQYF.